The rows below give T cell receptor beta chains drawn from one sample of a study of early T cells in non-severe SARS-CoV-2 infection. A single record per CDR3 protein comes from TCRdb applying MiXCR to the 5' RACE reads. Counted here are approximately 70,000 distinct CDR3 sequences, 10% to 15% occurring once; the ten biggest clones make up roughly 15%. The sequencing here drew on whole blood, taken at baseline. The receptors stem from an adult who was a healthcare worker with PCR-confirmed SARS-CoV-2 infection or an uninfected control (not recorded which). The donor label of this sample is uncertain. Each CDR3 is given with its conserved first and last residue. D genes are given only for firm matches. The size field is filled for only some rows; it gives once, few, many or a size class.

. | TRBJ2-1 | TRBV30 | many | CAWSVLDSNEQFF | TGTGCCTGGAGTGTTTTGGACTCCAATGAGCAGTTCTTC
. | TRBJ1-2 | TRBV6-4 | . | CASTPQRLNYGYTF | TGTGCCAGCACCCCCCAGAGGCTAAACTATGGCTACACCTTC
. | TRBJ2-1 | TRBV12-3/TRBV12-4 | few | CASSLGSGVAYNEQFF | TGTGCCAGCAGTTTAGGATCAGGTGTCGCCTACAATGAGCAGTTCTTC
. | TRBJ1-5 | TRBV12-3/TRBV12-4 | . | CASSFSFNQPQHF | TGTGCCAGCAGTTTCAGTTTCAATCAGCCCCAGCATTTT
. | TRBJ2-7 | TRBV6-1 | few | CASSYRDPIYEQYF | TGTGCCAGCAGTTACCGGGACCCCATCTACGAGCAGTACTTC
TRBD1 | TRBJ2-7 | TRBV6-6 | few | CASSYAGTGSYEQYF | TGTGCCAGCAGTTACGCCGGGACAGGGTCCTACGAGCAGTACTTC
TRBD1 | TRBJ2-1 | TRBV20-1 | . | CSAPKVGAGGNEQFF | TGCAGTGCTCCGAAAGTCGGGGCAGGGGGCAATGAGCAGTTCTTC
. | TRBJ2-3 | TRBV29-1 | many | CSVLGDTQYF | TGCAGCGTCCTTGGAGATACGCAGTATTTT
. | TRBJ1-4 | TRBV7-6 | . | CASSLAWGAEKLFF | TGTGCCAGCAGCTTAGCGTGGGGAGCCGAAAAACTGTTTTTT
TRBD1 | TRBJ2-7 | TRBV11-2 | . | CASRSLDRGRGLYEQYF | TGTGCCAGCAGAAGCTTAGATCGTGGCAGGGGGCTTTACGAGCAGTACTTC
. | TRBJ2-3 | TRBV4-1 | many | CASSQAGAYTDTQYF | TGCGCCAGCAGCCAAGCAGGGGCTTACACAGATACGCAGTATTTT
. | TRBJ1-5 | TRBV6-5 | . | CASRYQENQPQHF | TGTGCCAGCAGGTACCAAGAAAATCAGCCCCAGCATTTT
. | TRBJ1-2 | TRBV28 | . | CASRGEGPYGYTF | TGTGCCAGCAGGGGGGAGGGACCCTATGGCTACACCTTC
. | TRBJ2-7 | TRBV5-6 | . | CASSLVGGRGEQYF | TGTGCCAGCAGCTTGGTCGGGGGTCGAGGCGAGCAGTACTTC
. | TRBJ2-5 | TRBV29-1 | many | CSVEPPGRRPRETQYF | TGCAGCGTTGAGCCACCGGGGAGACGGCCCCGAGAGACCCAGTACTTC
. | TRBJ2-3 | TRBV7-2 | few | CASRGGGPPYF | TGTGCCAGCAGGGGCGGAGGCCCTCCGTATTTT
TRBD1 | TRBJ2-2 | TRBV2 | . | CASKQGTNTGELFF | TGTGCCAGTAAACAGGGGACCAACACCGGGGAGCTGTTTTTT
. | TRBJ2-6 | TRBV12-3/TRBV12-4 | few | CASSFWGTGANVLTF | TGTGCCAGCAGTTTCTGGGGTACTGGGGCCAACGTCCTGACTTTC
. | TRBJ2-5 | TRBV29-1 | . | CSVGGQETQYF | TGCAGCGTAGGTGGTCAAGAGACCCAGTACTTC
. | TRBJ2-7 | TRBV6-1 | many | CASRERDSSYEQYF | TGTGCCAGCAGGGAAAGAGACAGTTCCTACGAGCAGTACTTC
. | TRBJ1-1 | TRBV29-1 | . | CSVGGAMNTEAFF | TGCAGCGTTGGAGGGGCGATGAACACTGAAGCTTTCTTT
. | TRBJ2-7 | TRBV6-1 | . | CASSERGGSSYEQYF | TGTGCCAGCAGTGAAAGAGGAGGGAGCTCCTACGAGCAGTACTTC
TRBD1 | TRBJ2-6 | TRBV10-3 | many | CAISLTGAGANVLTF | TGTGCCATCAGCCTTACAGGGGCCGGGGCCAACGTCCTGACTTTC
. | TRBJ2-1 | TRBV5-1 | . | CASSLSQFRLDYNEQFF | TGCGCCAGCAGCTTGAGTCAGTTCCGACTAGACTACAATGAGCAGTTCTTC
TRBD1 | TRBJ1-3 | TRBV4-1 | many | CASSSPGGSGNTIYF | TGCGCCAGCAGCTCCCCAGGGGGTTCTGGAAACACCATATATTTT
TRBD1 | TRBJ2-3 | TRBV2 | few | CASRAGQGTDTQYF | TGTGCCAGCAGGGCGGGACAGGGTACAGATACGCAGTATTTT
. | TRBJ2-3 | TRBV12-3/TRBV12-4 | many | CASSLSLADTQYF | TGTGCCAGCAGTTTATCTTTAGCGGATACGCAGTATTTT
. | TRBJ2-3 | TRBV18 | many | CASTISTDTQYF | TGTGCCAGCACGATAAGCACAGATACGCAGTATTTT
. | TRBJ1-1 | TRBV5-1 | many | CASSLTPSAEAFF | TGCGCCAGCAGCTTAACACCATCGGCTGAAGCTTTCTTT
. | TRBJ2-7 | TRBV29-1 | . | CSVGRGTYEQYF | TGCAGCGTTGGTAGAGGGACCTACGAGCAGTACTTC
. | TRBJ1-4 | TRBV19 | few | CASNRRDEKLFF | TGTGCCAGTAACCGGCGGGATGAAAAACTGTTTTTT
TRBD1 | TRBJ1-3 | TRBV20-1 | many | CSARETGKVSGNTIYF | TGCAGTGCTAGAGAGACAGGGAAGGTCTCTGGAAACACCATATATTTT
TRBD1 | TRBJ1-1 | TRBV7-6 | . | CASSPYPGTGAEAFF | TGTGCCAGCAGCCCATACCCCGGGACAGGGGCTGAAGCTTTCTTT
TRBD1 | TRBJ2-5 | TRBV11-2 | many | CASSSRQGPNQETQYF | TGTGCCAGCAGCTCGAGACAGGGACCTAACCAAGAGACCCAGTACTTC
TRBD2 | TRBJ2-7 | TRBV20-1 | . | CSATAGTRAYEQYF | TGCAGTGCTACCGCCGGGACTAGAGCCTACGAGCAGTACTTC
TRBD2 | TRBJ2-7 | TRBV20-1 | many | CSARFGLAGQLNEQYF | TGCAGTGCTCGTTTCGGACTAGCTGGCCAACTCAACGAGCAGTACTTC